This TCR beta chain was recorded in a study of T cells in Graves' hyperthyroidism and ophthalmopathy. Study at large: Peripheral blood was obtained at initial diagnosis, preceding any treatment. Regarding the study as a whole: Blood also carried most thyroid clonotypes expanded above 0.001.

This clonotype was detected ten times or more. Its target is not known. Inclusion characteristics of ophthalmopathy patients comprised a Clinical Activity Score of at least 3, a NOSPECS grade of at least 4, and duration under 3 months. The CDR3 has 14 amino acids. The V gene lost 1 base and the J gene lost 6 bases, with 10 bases spanning the gap. Germline lookup yields CDR1 SGHAT and CDR2 FQNNGV. Amplified regions were TCR beta CDR3 sequences from RNA transcripts. The HTBI primer set was used in a first-round RT-PCR of the TCR CDR3. TCRdb reprocessed the multiplex PCR reads via MiXCR and lists one record per CDR3 protein. The sample yields a few hundred thousand distinct CDR3 sequences, about 16% seen once.

Sequencing was done on a sample of blood. The chain uses TRBV11-2 and TRBJ2-1, with D perhaps matching TRBD1 (5 bases). This receptor was taken from a woman aged 30 to 39 with Graves' ophthalmopathy. The CDR3: CASSLGGIVNEQFF. CDR3 bases: TGTGCCAGCAGCTTAGGGGGCATAGTCAATGAGCAGTTCTTC.